The 26 T cell receptor beta chains below come from one sample, sequenced in a study of control samples from healthy donors and cancer patients. Repertoires were generated with immunoSEQ multiplex PCR, while TCRdb's copy carries only in-frame clones and drops some. The sample lists 98,000 or so clones; roughly 83% were seen once. The specimen was blood. The receptors derive from a woman aged 25 to 39 in good health.

The gene calls are TRBV6-5 and TRBJ1-5; D unclear. Trimming removed 5 bases from V and 4 bases from J, with 12 bases in between. The CDR3 sequence is 14 residues long. The germline gives CDR1 MNHEY, CDR2 SVGAGI. The CDR3 bases are TGTGCCAGCAGTCAGTCGGAGCAGAATCAGCCCCAGCATTTT. Protein: CASSQSEQNQPQHF.

The genes are TRBV5-1 and TRBJ2-1; D unclear. V lost 3 bases and J lost 8, with 12 bases in between. Germline lookup yields CDR1 SGHRS and CDR2 YFSETQ. There are 13 residues in the CDR3. CDR3 residues: CASSSPLLDEQFF. The DNA of the CDR3 is TGCGCCAGCAGCTCCCCTCTTCTCGATGAGCAGTTCTTC.

The chain couples TRBV4-1 to TRBJ2-2; 9 bases are a match to TRBD1. The CDR3 is 15 residues long. Germline lookup yields CDR1 MGHRA and CDR2 YSYEKL. Unmatched junction bases numbered 5, after V lost 3 bases and J lost 6 bases. CDR3: CASSQPGQGAGELFF. The CDR3 nucleotides are TGCGCCAGCAGCCAGCCGGGACAGGGAGCCGGGGAGCTGTTTTTT.

This rearrangement joins TRBV5-4 to TRBJ1-6; 7 positions match TRBD1. In germline, CDR1 is SGHNT, CDR2 YYREEE (reference sequence). V lost 6 bases and J lost 5; bases outside the gene matches: 5. The CDR3 is made up of 14 amino acids. This chain's CDR3 is CASTGGGNNSPLHF. DNA for the CDR3: TGTGCCAGCACAGGGGGTGGGAATAATTCACCCCTCCACTTT.

This clone showed up just once. The chain links TRBV9 to TRBJ2-5; TRBD2 agrees at 9 bases. The CDR3 sequence is 17 residues long. The V segment lost 3 bases and the J segment 5 bases; nucleotides outside the gene matches: 14. CDR1 and CDR2 (germline): SGDLS, YYNGEE. The CDR3 coding sequence is TGTGCCAGCAGCGAGGGACCCGGCGCGGGGGGGGCGGAGACCCAGTACTTC. It specifies CASSEGPGAGGAETQYF.

The gene calls are TRBV5-6 and TRBJ1-6; 11 positions match TRBD1. Germline loops: CDR1 SGHDT, CDR2 YYEEEE. V lost 5 bases and J lost 2; bases outside the gene matches: 3. The CDR3 contains 16 residues. The CDR3 nucleotides read TGTGCCAGCAGTGTGGACAGGGGGCCCTATAATTCACCCCTCCACTTT. Protein product: CASSVDRGPYNSPLHF.

This chain uses TRBV18 with TRBJ1-3, with a weak D call TRBD1 (5 bases). The CDR3 spans 16 residues. CDR1 is KGHSH, CDR2 LQKENI, per germline. The V end was cut by 3 bases, the J end by 0 bases, with 12 bases between. The CDR3 here is CASSPLRGSSGNTIYF. The CDR3 nucleotides are TGTGCCAGCTCACCTCTACGGGGCAGCTCTGGAAACACCATATATTTT.

The chain carries TRBV6-5 and TRBJ2-2; D is unclear. V shed 7 bases and J shed 7 bases, with 16 bases lying between them. The CDR3 is made up of 14 amino acids. Germline lookup yields CDR1 MNHEY and CDR2 SVGAGI. The CDR3 nucleotides read TGTGCCAGCACCCCAAATTTTGAGGTCGGGGAGCTGTTTTTT. The encoded protein is CASTPNFEVGELFF.

The sample holds a few counts of this clone. V gene TRBV3-1 (or the pseudogene TRBV3-2) combines with J gene TRBJ2-3; 13 bases line up with TRBD2. CDR1 and CDR2 from the germline V gene are LGHDT and YNNKEL (reference sequence). V gave up 2 bases and J gave up 5 bases; unmatched junction bases: 7. The CDR3 totals 17 residues. CDR3 sequence (DNA): TGTGCCAGCAGCCAATTTCGACTAGCGGGGGGCGGAGATACGCAGTATTTT. This gives the protein CASSQFRLAGGGDTQYF.

The chain links TRBV7-9 to TRBJ2-3, with 7 bases fitting TRBD2. V was pared by 1 base and J by 4 bases, with 2 bases of the junction left unmatched. Germline loops: CDR1 SEHNR, CDR2 FQNEAQ (reference sequence). The CDR3 has 14 residues. The CDR3: CASSLGGGADTQYF. The CDR3 DNA is TGTGCCAGCAGCTTAGGTGGGGGGGCAGATACGCAGTATTTT. The full variable domain, rest sourced from reference TRBV7-9 and TRBJ2-3, is DTGVSQNPRHKITKRGQNVTFRCDPISEHNRLYWYRQTLGQGPEFLTYFQNEAQLEKSRLLSDRFSAERPKGSFSTLEIQRTEQGDSAMYLCASSLGGGADTQYFGPGTRLTVL.

CDR3 sequence: CASSAQDRANGGYTF. CDR3 DNA: TGTGCCAGCAGCGCCCAGGACAGGGCTAACGGTGGCTACACCTTC. V usage is TRBV7-2 and J usage is TRBJ1-2, with TRBD1 identical over 8 bases. Germline-derived CDR1 and CDR2 are SGHTA and FQGNSA. This CDR3 contains 15 residues. The junction had 12 bases not matched to a gene; V was cut back by 5 bases and J by 7 bases.

This clone has a handful of counts. V gene TRBV6-5 combines with J gene TRBJ2-7, with D uncertain. The CDR3 is 12 residues long. Germline V CDR1 and CDR2: MNHEY, SVGAGI. Between the trimmed V and J ends, which lost 7 bases and 4 bases, there was a span of 11 bases. CDR3 sequence (DNA): TGTGCCAGCAAGGACGGTTATTACGAGCAGTACTTC. It codes for CASKDGYYEQYF.

The chain employs TRBV6-5 and TRBJ1-3, with D possibly being TRBD1 (5 bases). CDR1 and CDR2 from the germline V gene are MNHEY and SVGAGI. V dropped 2 bases and J dropped 12 bases, with 17 bases sitting between them. The CDR3 runs 14 residues. CDR3 coding DNA: TGTGCCAGCAGTTACGGGGGGACCTCCGAAATCATATATTTT. Protein product: CASSYGGTSEIIYF.

The V and J genes are TRBV6-5 and TRBJ1-1; D remains unclear. The V gene lost 2 bases and the J gene lost 8 bases, with 12 bases spanning the gap. Germline V CDR1 and CDR2: MNHEY, SVGAGI. This CDR3 region has 13 residues. CDR3 loop: CASSYGRTGEAFF. The CDR3 coding sequence is TGTGCCAGCAGTTACGGACGGACTGGGGAAGCTTTCTTT.

The chain recombines TRBV13 with TRBJ1-5; tentative D call: TRBD1 (5 bases). The CDR3 covers 16 residues. CDR1 is PRHDT, CDR2 FYEKMQ, per germline (reference sequence). The germline V and J ends were trimmed by 6 bases and 0 bases, with 15 bases remaining between them. This CDR3 is CASSLTEKYSNQPQHF. The DNA for the CDR3 is TGTGCCAGCAGTTTGACAGAAAAGTATAGCAATCAGCCCCAGCATTTT.

V is TRBV5-1 and J is TRBJ1-2; D not resolved. The CDR3 runs to 12 residues. Germline V CDR1 and CDR2: SGHRS, YFSETQ. The V and J ends lost 0 bases and 6 bases respectively, with 6 bases between them. The CDR3 here is CASSLGPNGYTF. For the CDR3, the DNA is TGCGCCAGCAGCTTGGGCCCGAATGGCTACACCTTC.

The chain links TRBV7-2 to TRBJ2-7, with 8 positions matching TRBD2. Germline assignment: CDR1 SGHTA and CDR2 FQGNSA. The CDR3 has 16 residues. The V and J ends lost 5 bases and 0 bases, in that order; junction bases with no gene match: 9. The CDR3 bases are TGTGCCAGCAGCCCTCGGGGGGGAAGGTCCTCCTACGAGCAGTACTTC. Its protein product is CASSPRGGRSSYEQYF.

This rearrangement joins TRBV23-1 to TRBJ1-4; no clear D gene. TRBV23-1 is sorted into the ORF group, with uncertain function. The CDR3 sequence is 13 residues long. V lost 8 bases, J lost 8 bases, and 15 bases lay in between. The CDR3 protein is CASPRGGGEKLFF. CDR3 in DNA: TGCGCCAGCCCAAGAGGCGGTGGGGAAAAACTGTTTTTT.

The chain employs TRBV25-1 and TRBJ2-3; perhaps TRBD1 as D (6 bases). The germline CDR1 and CDR2 sequences are MGHDK and SYGVNS. Trimming removed 3 bases from V and 1 base from J, with 14 bases in between. The CDR3 length is 16 residues. The CDR3 loop reads CASSDDQGHGTDTQYF. The CDR3 DNA reads TGTGCCAGCAGTGATGACCAGGGGCATGGCACAGATACGCAGTATTTT.

The J gene is TRBJ1-2, the V gene TRBV14, with a tentative D call TRBD1 (5 bases). The CDR3 consists of 15 residues. V lost 2 bases and J lost 7, with 17 bases in between. The germline CDR1 and CDR2 sequences are SGHDN and FVKESK. Written as DNA, the CDR3 is TGTGCCAGCAGCCAAACCGGGACTGGGGAAACTGGCTACACCTTC. Translated: CASSQTGTGETGYTF.

The chain has TRBV10-3 and TRBJ1-2, with 11 bases that match TRBD1. This CDR3 region has 14 residues. The germline V gene has CDR1 ENHRY and CDR2 SYGVKD. J gave up 4 bases and V 8 bases, and 6 bases lay outside the gene matches. The CDR3 here is CAILRDRGTYGYTF. CDR3 coding DNA: TGTGCCATCCTCCGGGACAGGGGGACCTATGGCTACACCTTC.

The V call is TRBV29-1, the J call TRBJ1-1; unclear D gene. V was cut by 3 bases and J by 5 bases, with 16 bases left in between. The CDR3 runs 14 residues. Germline values: CDR1 SQVTM, CDR2 ANQGSEA. The CDR3 DNA reads as TGCAGCGTTGAGCCCCCCCGGGTAGGGACTGAAGCTTTCTTT. Amino acids: CSVEPPRVGTEAFF.

This rearrangement joins TRBV6-6 to TRBJ1-1, with D possibly TRBD1 on 6 matching bases. Trimming stripped 7 bases from V and 3 bases from J, with 15 bases between. The CDR3 extends over 14 amino acids. Germline CDR1 and CDR2: MNHNY and SVGAGI (reference sequence). This chain's CDR3 is CASTFPGGDTEAFF. The CDR3 DNA reads as TGTGCCAGCACTTTCCCGGGGGGCGACACTGAAGCTTTCTTT.

This sequence joins TRBV19 and TRBJ1-2; D gene unclear. This CDR3 spans 16 amino acids. Trimming removed 1 base from V and 0 bases from J, with 12 bases in between. Germline V gives CDR1 LNHDA, CDR2 SQIVND (reference sequence). The CDR3 DNA is TGTGCCAGTAGTATAGGTGTCTTGATTTCTAACTATGGCTACACCTTC. It encodes CASSIGVLISNYGYTF.

V gene TRBV19 combines with J gene TRBJ2-5; D is unclear. Germline assignment: CDR1 LNHDA and CDR2 SQIVND (reference sequence). Trimming removed 9 bases at V and 4 bases at J, with 18 bases between. The CDR3 spans 14 residues. DNA for the CDR3: TGTGCCAGCCGCGATTCCCTAAGAGGAGAGACCCAGTACTTC. Its translation: CASRDSLRGETQYF. Variable domain in full (rest from reference TRBV19 and TRBJ2-5): DGGITQSPKYLFRKEGQNVTLSCEQNLNHDAMYWYRQDPGQGLRLIYYSQIVNDFQKGDIAEGYSVSREKKESFPLTVTSAQKNPTAFYLCASRDSLRGETQYFGPGTRLLVL.

This clone was seen a few times. The rearrangement joins TRBV11-2 to TRBJ2-7; 8 positions match TRBD1. The CDR3 length is 14 residues. Germline loops: CDR1 SGHAT, CDR2 FQNNGV. Losses at the gene ends were 5 bases for V and 3 bases for J; bases not matched to a gene: 6. Here the CDR3 DNA reads TGTGCCAGCAGCATAGGACAGGGCCTCTACGAGCAGTACTTC. Amino acids: CASSIGQGLYEQYF.